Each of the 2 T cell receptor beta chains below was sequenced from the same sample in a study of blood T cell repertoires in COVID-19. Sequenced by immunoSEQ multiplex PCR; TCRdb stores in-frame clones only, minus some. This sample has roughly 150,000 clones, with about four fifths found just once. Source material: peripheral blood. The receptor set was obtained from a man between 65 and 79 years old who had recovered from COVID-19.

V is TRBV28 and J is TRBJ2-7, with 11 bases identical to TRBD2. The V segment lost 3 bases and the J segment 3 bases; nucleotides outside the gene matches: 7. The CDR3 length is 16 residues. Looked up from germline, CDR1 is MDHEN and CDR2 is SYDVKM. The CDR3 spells CASSLSTSGNLYEQYF. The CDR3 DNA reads TGTGCCAGCAGTTTGTCGACTAGCGGGAACCTCTACGAGCAGTACTTC.

The CDR3 DNA reads TGCGCCAGCAGTGAAGTTCTGGGCAGGGGGAACACTGAAGCTTTCTTT. Encoded protein: CASSEVLGRGNTEAFF. J is TRBJ1-1 and V is TRBV5-1; D perhaps matches TRBD1 (6 bases). The CDR3 is 16 amino acids. V lost 5 bases and J lost 1, with 18 bases in between. Germline values: CDR1 SGHRS, CDR2 YFSETQ.